This T cell receptor (beta chain) was identified during a study of CD8+ T cells in alopecia areata. Study information: Treatment comprised oral tofacitinib, 5 to 10 mg twice daily, in treated patients. Tofacitinib exposure lasted 6 to 18 months, followed by 6 months off drug.

Reverse transcription of extracted RNA yielded cDNA, which provided the sequencing template. Method: immunoSEQ multiplex PCR; TCRdb's copy keeps in-frame clones and lacks some. The table has fewer than 150,000 clones, around 82% seen once. Treatment here: oral pan-JAK inhibitor, 5-10 mg twice daily. Study-wide findings and caveats: While patients received tofacitinib, many expanded lesional clones remained present in scalp and blood. Scalp sample data also include resident alphabeta T cells from normal skin.

Trimming removed 5 bases at V and 6 bases at J, with 13 bases between. The CDR3 sequence is 14 residues long. Germline V gives CDR1 SGHTA, CDR2 FQGNSA. A word on this clone: Its target is not known.

The sequence derives from a human donor with alopecia areata. V usage is TRBV7-2 and J usage is TRBJ2-2, with unresolved D. Sequenced material: CD8+ T cells sorted from blood, taken at week 4, from a patient treated with tofacitinib. Written as DNA, the CDR3 is TGTGCCAGCAGCCTAGAGGAGCTCTCCGGGGAGCTGTTTTTT. Amino acids: CASSLEELSGELFF.